Described below is a single T cell receptor beta chain sequence and its context. The data were obtained in a study of cytomegalovirus exposure and HLA in healthy donors. Sequenced by immunoSEQ multiplex PCR; TCRdb stores in-frame clones only, minus some. The sample records about 110,000 clones, roughly 90% being singletons. Per germline, CDR1 SEHNR and CDR2 FQNEAQ (reference sequence). After removal of 5 bases from V and 4 bases from J, the junction contained 9 bases not matched to a gene. CDR3 length: 15 amino acids. Sequencing input: PBMCs. This receptor was identified in a woman aged 18-35 years in good health and CMV-seronegative. V and J are TRBV7-9 and TRBJ1-2, with 8 bases aligning to TRBD1. CDR3 bases: TGTGCCAGCAGCGACTCAGGGGGCTTTGGCTATGGCTACACCTTC. The encoded protein is CASSDSGGFGYGYTF.